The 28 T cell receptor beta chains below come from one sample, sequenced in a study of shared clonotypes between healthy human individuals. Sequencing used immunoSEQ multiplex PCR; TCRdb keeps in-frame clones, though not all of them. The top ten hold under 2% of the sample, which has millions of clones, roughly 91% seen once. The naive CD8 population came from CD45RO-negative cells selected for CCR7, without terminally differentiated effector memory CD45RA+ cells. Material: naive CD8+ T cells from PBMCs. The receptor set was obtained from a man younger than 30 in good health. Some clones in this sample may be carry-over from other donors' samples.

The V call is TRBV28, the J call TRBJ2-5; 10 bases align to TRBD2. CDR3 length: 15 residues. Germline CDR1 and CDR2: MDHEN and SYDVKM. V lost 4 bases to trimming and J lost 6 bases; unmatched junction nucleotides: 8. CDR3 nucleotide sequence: TGTGCCAGCAGTTCGGGACTAGCGACGATAAAGACCCAGTACTTC. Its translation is CASSSGLATIKTQYF.

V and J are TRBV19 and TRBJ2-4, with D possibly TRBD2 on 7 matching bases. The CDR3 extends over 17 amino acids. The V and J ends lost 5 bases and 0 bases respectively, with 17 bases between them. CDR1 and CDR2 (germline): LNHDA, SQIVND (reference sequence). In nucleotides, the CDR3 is TGTGCCAGTAGTTTAAACAGGGAGGGACTAGCCAAAAACATTCAGTACTTC. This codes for CASSLNREGLAKNIQYF.

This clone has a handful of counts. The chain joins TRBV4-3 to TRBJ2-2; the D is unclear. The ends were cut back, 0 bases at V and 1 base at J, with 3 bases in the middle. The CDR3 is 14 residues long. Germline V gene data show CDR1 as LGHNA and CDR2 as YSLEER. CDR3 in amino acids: CASSQDWNTGELFF. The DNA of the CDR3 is TGCGCCAGCAGCCAAGATTGGAACACCGGGGAGCTGTTTTTT.

CDR3 bases: TGTGCCAGCAGCAAAGATGCCAGGATGATGAACACTGAAGCTTTCTTT. This sequence encodes CASSKDARMMNTEAFF. The chain links TRBV21-1 to TRBJ1-1; TRBD1 is the table's D call and was not checked against the DNA. TRBV21-1 is termed a pseudogene. This CDR3 region has 16 residues.

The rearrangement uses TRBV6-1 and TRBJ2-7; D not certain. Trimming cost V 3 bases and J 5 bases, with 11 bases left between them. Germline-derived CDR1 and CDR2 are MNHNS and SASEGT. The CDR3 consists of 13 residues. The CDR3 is CASSEWDINEQYF. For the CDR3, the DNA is TGTGCCAGCAGTGAGTGGGATATCAACGAGCAGTACTTC.

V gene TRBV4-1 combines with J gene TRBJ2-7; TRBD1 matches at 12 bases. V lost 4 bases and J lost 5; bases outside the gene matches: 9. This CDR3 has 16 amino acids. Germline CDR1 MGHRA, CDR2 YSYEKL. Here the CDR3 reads CASSPTRDRGLDEQYF. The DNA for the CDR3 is TGCGCCAGCAGCCCGACCCGGGACAGGGGGCTCGACGAGCAGTACTTC.

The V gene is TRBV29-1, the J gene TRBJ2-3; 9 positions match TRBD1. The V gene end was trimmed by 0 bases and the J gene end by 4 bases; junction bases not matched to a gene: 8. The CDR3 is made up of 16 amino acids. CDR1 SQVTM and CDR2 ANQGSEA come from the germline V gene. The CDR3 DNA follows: TGCAGCGTTGAAGAGGGAACAGGGGGCTCCCCAGATACGCAGTATTTT. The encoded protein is CSVEEGTGGSPDTQYF.

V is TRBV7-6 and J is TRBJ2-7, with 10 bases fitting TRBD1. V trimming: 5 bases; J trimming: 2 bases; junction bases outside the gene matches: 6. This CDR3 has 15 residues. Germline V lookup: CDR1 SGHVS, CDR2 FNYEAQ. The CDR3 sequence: CASSPSTGGAYEQYF. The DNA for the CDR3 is TGTGCCAGCAGCCCGTCGACAGGGGGCGCCTACGAGCAGTACTTC.

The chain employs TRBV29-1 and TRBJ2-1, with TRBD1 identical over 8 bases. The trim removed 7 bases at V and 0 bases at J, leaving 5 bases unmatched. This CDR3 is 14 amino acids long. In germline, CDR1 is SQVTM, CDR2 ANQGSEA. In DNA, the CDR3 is TGCAGCGCTCCAGGGGGCACCTCCTACAATGAGCAGTTCTTC. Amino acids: CSAPGGTSYNEQFF.

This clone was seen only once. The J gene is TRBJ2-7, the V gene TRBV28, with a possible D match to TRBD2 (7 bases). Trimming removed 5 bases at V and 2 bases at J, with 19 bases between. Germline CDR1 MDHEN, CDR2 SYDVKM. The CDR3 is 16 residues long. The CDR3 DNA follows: TGTGCCAGCAGTCTGAGGGGGGCTAGCGGTCCCTACGAGCAGTACTTC. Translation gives CASSLRGASGPYEQYF.

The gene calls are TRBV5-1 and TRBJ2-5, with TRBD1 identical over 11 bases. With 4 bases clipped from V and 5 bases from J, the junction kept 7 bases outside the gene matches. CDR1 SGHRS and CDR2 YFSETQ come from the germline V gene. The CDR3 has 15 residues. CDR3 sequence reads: CASSADRGRAETQYF. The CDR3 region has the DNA TGCGCCAGCAGCGCGGACAGGGGGCGCGCGGAGACCCAGTACTTC.

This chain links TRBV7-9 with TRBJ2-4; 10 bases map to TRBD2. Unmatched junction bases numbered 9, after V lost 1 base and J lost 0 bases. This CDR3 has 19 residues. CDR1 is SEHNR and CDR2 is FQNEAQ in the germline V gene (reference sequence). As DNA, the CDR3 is TGTGCCAGCAGCTTAGTTATAGCGGGAGGAAACCTAGCCAAAAACATTCAGTACTTC. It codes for CASSLVIAGGNLAKNIQYF.

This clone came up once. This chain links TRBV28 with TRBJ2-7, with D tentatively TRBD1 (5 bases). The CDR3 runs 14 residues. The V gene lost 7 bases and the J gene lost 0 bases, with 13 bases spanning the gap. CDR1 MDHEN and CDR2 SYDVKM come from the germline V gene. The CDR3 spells CASKQAASSYEQYF. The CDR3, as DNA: TGTGCCAGCAAACAGGCGGCAAGCTCCTACGAGCAGTACTTC.

The CDR3 spells CASSFLAGGSYEQYF. The CDR3 nucleotides are TGTGCCAGCAGCTTTCTTGCGGGAGGCTCCTACGAGCAGTACTTC. J is TRBJ2-7 and V is TRBV11-1, with 8 bases identical to TRBD2. This CDR3 has 15 residues. V gave up 3 bases and J gave up 0 bases; unmatched junction bases: 4. Looked up from germline, CDR1 is SGHAT and CDR2 is FQDESV (reference sequence).

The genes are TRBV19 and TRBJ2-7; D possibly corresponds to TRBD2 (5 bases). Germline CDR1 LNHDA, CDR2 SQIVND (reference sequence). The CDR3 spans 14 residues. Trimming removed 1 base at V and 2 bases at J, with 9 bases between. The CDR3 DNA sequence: TGTGCCAGTAGTATAGGGGAGACACCCTACGAGCAGTACTTC. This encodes CASSIGETPYEQYF.

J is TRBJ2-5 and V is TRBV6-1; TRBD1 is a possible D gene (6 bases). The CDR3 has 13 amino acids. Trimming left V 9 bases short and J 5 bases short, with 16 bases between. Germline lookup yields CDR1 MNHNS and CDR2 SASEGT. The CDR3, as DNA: TGTGCCAGGTCCCGGGACATGTGGGAGACCCAGTACTTC. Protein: CARSRDMWETQYF.

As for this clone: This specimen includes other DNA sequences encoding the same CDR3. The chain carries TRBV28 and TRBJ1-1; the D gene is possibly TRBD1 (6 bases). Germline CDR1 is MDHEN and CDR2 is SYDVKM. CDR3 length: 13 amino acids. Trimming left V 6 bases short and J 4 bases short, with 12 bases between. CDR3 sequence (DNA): TGTGCCAGCAGCCTACTACAGGGCACTGAAGCTTTCTTT. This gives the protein CASSLLQGTEAFF.

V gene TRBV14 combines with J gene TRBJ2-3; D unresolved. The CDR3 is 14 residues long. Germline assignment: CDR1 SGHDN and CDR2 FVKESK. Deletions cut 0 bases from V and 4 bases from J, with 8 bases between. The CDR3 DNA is TGTGCCAGCAGCCAAGATTTCGATCCAGATACGCAGTATTTT. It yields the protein CASSQDFDPDTQYF.

Here the CDR3 reads CASSQEGRTQETQYF. CDR3 DNA sequence: TGCGCCAGCAGCCAGGAAGGACGGACTCAAGAGACCCAGTACTTC. This sequence joins TRBV4-1 and TRBJ2-5, with a tentative D call TRBD2 (5 bases). CDR3 length: 15 amino acids. V lost 3 bases, J lost 2 bases, and 13 bases lay in between. Germline V gives CDR1 MGHRA, CDR2 YSYEKL.

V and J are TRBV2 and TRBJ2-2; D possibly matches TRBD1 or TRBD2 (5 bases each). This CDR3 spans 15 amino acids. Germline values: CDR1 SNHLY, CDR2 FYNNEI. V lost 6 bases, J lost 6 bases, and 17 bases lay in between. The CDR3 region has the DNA TGTGCCAGCAGGGGAGCGATGGGGGTCGCCGGGGAGCTGTTTTTT. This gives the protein CASRGAMGVAGELFF.

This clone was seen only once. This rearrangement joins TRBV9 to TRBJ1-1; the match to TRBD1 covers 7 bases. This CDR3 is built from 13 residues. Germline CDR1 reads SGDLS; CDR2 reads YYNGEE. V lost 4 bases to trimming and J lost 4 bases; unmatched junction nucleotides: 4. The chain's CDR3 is CASSTQGGTEAFF. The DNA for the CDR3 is TGTGCCAGCAGCACCCAGGGGGGCACTGAAGCTTTCTTT.

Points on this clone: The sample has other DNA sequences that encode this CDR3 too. CDR3 protein: CASSLGSGDYGYTF. CDR3 DNA sequence: TGTGCCAGCAGCTTAGGTTCAGGCGACTATGGCTACACCTTC. V gene TRBV7-9 combines with J gene TRBJ1-2, with D hard to call. Germline lookup yields CDR1 SEHNR and CDR2 FQNEAQ (reference sequence). There are 14 residues in the CDR3. With 1 base removed from V and 3 bases from J, the gap between germline ends came to 9 bases. Complete variable domain (other parts from reference TRBV7-9 and TRBJ1-2): DTGVSQNPRHKITKRGQNVTFRCDPISEHNRLYWYRQTLGQGPEFLTYFQNEAQLEKSRLLSDRFSAERPKGSFSTLEIQRTEQGDSAMYLCASSLGSGDYGYTFGSGTRLTVV.

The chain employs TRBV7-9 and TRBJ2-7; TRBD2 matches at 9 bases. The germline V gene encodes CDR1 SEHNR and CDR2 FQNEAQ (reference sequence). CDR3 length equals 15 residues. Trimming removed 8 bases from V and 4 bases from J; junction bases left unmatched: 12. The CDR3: CASSHPRSGGYEQYF. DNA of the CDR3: TGTGCCAGCTCTCACCCCCGCAGCGGGGGGTACGAGCAGTACTTC.

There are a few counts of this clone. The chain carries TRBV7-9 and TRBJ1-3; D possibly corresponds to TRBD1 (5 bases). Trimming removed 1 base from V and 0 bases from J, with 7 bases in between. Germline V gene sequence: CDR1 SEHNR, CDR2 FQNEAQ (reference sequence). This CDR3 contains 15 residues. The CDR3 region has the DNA TGTGCCAGCAGCTTAGGACAGTTCTCTGGAAACACCATATATTTT. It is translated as CASSLGQFSGNTIYF.

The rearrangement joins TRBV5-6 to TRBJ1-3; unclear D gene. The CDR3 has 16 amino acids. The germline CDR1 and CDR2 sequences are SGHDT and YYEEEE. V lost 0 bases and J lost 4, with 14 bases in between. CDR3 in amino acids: CASSLGTGLLGNTIYF. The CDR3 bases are TGTGCCAGCAGCTTGGGAACCGGGCTTCTCGGAAACACCATATATTTT.

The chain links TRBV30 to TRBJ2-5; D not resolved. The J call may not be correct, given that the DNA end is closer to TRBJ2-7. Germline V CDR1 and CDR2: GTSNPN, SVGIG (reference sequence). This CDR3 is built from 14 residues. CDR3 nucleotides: TGTGCCTGGAGTGTTACGCGTTACCACTACGAGCAGTACTTC. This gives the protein CAWSVTRYHYEQYF.

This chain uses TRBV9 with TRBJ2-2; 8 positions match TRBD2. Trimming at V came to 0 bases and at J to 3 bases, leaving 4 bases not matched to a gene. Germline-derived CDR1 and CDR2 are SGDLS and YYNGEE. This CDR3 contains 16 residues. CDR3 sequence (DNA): TGTGCCAGCAGCGTAGATCTACTAGCGGACACCGGGGAGCTGTTTTTT. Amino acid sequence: CASSVDLLADTGELFF.

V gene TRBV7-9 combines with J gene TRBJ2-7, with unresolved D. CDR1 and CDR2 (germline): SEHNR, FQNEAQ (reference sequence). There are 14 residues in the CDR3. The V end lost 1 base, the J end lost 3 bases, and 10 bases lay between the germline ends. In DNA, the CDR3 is TGTGCCAGCAGCTTAGACGGCGAAGTCTACGAGCAGTACTTC. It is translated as CASSLDGEVYEQYF.